This T cell receptor beta chain appears in the sequencing data of a study of patients and donors after allogeneic stem cell transplantation. TCRdb passed the RT-PCR reads through MiXCR, listing each CDR3 protein once. The top ten hold around a tenth of the sample, which has fewer than 250,000 distinct CDR3 sequences, roughly 13% seen once. This clonotype was counted ten times or more. This sequence was found in a human donor who was either an allogeneic HSCT recipient or a stem cell or donor lymphocyte infusion donor (not recorded which). It is not recorded whose cells these are; they may come from a transplant donor. Sample: blood, either unsorted or a sorted T cell fraction (not recorded which).

The CDR3 loop is CASSPLAPPLIHEQFF. DNA of the CDR3: TGCGCCAGCAGCCCACTAGCGCCTCCCCTAATACATGAGCAGTTCTTC. The chain is built from TRBV5-1 and TRBJ2-1; TRBD2 matches at 7 bases. Trimming cost V 4 bases and J 8 bases; bases outside gene matches: 15. Germline V gives CDR1 SGHRS, CDR2 YFSETQ. The CDR3 extends over 16 amino acids.